What follows are 6 T cell receptor beta chains derived from one specimen sequenced in a study of blood T cells in healthy people across ages. For the second PCR, which ran for about 7 to 11 cycles, a sample-barcoded 5' primer and a J-beta primer mix were used. Using its own MiXCR run on the 5' RACE reads, TCRdb lists one record per CDR3 protein. Among about 1.4 million distinct CDR3 sequences listed, around 55% were seen once. Sample: blood. These receptors originate from a man aged 18 to 29 in good health.

The chain combines TRBV24-1 with TRBJ2-5; 9 nucleotides agree with TRBD1. Near its end, the DNA agrees better with TRBJ2-7, so the J call may be wrong. There are 14 residues in the CDR3. Germline CDR1 reads KGHDR; CDR2 reads SFDVKD. In nucleotides, the CDR3 is TGTGCCACCAGTACGGGACAGGGTGTGGACGAGCAGTACTTC. As protein: CATSTGQGVDEQYF.

V and J are TRBV6-2 or TRBV6-3 and TRBJ1-1, with D possibly TRBD1 on 6 matching bases. The CDR3 is made up of 14 amino acids. Trimming removed 7 bases from V and 0 bases from J, with 12 bases in between. CDR1 and CDR2 from the germline V gene are MNHEY and SVGEGT. The CDR3 is CASTRTDMNTEAFF. CDR3 nucleotides: TGTGCCAGCACCAGGACAGACATGAACACTGAAGCTTTCTTT.

The V gene is TRBV9, the J gene TRBJ2-3; 9 bases match TRBD1. V was pared by 4 bases and J by 4 bases, with 10 bases of the junction left unmatched. This CDR3 is built from 16 residues. Germline V lookup: CDR1 SGDLS, CDR2 YYNGEE. The CDR3 region is CASSPIGGQGPDTQYF. CDR3 in DNA: TGTGCCAGCAGCCCCATAGGGGGACAGGGCCCAGATACGCAGTATTTT.

The V call is TRBV7-9, the J call TRBJ1-2; D may be TRBD1 (6 bases). The V end was cut by 4 bases, the J end by 7 bases, with 13 bases between. Germline CDR1 is SEHNR and CDR2 is FQNEAQ (reference sequence). The CDR3 runs 13 residues. The DNA for the CDR3 is TGTGCCAGCAGCTCGGGGGCGCGAAGTGGCTACACCTTC. It yields the protein CASSSGARSGYTF. The full variable domain, its missing parts supplied by reference TRBV7-9 and TRBJ1-2, is DTGVSQNPRHKITKRGQNVTFRCDPISEHNRLYWYRQTLGQGPEFLTYFQNEAQLEKSRLLSDRFSAERPKGSFSTLEIQRTEQGDSAMYLCASSSGARSGYTFGSGTRLTVV.

J is TRBJ2-5 and V is TRBV6-2 or TRBV6-3; D perhaps matches TRBD2 (7 bases). Germline V CDR1 and CDR2: MNHEY, SVGEGT. The CDR3 totals 14 residues. Trimming pared 9 bases from V and 4 bases from J, leaving 18 bases between. This CDR3 is CARTSRGAGETQYF. The DNA of the CDR3 is TGTGCCAGAACCTCCCGGGGGGCTGGAGAGACCCAGTACTTC.

This chain uses TRBV4-2 with TRBJ2-3; 7 nucleotides match TRBD2. V was clipped by 0 bases and J by 4 bases; unmatched bases: 7. Germline values: CDR1 LGHNA, CDR2 YNFKEQ. This CDR3 is built from 16 residues. The CDR3 bases are TGTGCCAGCAGCCAAGACTTACTAGCGCCCCCAGATACGCAGTATTTT. Protein product: CASSQDLLAPPDTQYF.